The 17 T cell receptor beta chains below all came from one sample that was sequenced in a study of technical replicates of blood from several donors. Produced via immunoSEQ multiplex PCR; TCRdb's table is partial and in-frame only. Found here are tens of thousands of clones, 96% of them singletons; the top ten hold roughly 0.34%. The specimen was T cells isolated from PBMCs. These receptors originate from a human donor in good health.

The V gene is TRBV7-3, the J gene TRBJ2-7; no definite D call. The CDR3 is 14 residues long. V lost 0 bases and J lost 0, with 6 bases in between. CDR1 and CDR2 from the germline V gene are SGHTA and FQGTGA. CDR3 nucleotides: TGTGCCAGCAGCTTAACTCCCAGCTCCTACGAGCAGTACTTC. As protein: CASSLTPSSYEQYF.

CDR3 protein: CASSTDRFHEQYF. The CDR3 DNA is TGTGCCAGTAGTACCGACAGGTTCCACGAGCAGTACTTC. The chain links TRBV19 to TRBJ2-7, with a weak D call TRBD1 (6 bases). The germline CDR1 and CDR2 sequences are LNHDA and SQIVND (reference sequence). The V gene lost 4 bases and the J gene lost 5 bases, with 12 bases spanning the gap. CDR3 length: 13 residues.

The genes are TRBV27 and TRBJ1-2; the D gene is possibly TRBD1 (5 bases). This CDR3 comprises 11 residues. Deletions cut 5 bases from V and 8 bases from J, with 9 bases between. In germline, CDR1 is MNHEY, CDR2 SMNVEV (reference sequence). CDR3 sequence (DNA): TGTGCCAGCAGTCCAGGGTACGGCTACACCTTC. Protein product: CASSPGYGYTF.

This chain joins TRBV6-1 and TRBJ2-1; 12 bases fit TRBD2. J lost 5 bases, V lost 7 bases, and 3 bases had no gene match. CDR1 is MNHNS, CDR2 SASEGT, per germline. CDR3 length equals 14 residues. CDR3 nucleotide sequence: TGTGCCAGCATAACTAGCGGGGGGCACAATGAGCAGTTCTTC. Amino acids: CASITSGGHNEQFF.

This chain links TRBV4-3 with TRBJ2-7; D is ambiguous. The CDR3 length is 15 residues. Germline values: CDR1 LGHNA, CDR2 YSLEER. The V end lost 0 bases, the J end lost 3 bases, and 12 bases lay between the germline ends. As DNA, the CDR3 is TGCGCCAGCAGCCAAGATAGAGGCCACTACTACGAGCAGTACTTC. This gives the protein CASSQDRGHYYEQYF.

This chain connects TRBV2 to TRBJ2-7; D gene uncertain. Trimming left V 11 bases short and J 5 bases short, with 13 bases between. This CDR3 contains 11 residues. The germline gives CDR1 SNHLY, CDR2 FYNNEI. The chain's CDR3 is CAGRWVNEQYF. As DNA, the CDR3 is TGTGCCGGGCGTTGGGTCAACGAGCAGTACTTC.

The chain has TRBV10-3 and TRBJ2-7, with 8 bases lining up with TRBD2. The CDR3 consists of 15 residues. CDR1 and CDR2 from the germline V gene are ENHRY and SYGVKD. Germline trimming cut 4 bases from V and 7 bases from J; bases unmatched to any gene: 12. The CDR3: CAISGGEAGVWEQYF. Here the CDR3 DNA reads TGTGCCATCAGTGGAGGGGAAGCGGGAGTATGGGAGCAGTACTTC.

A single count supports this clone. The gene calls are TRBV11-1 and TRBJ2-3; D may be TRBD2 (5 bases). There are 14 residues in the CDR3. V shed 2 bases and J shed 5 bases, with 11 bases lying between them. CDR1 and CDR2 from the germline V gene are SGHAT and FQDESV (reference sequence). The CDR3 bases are TGTGCCAGCAGCTTATTTTTCCGGGGAGATACGCAGTATTTT. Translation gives CASSLFFRGDTQYF. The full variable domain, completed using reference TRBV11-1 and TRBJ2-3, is EAEVAQSPRYKITEKSQAVAFWCDPISGHATLYWYRQILGQGPELLVQFQDESVVDDSQLPKDRFSAERLKGVDSTLKIQPAELGDSAMYLCASSLFFRGDTQYFGPGTRLTVL.

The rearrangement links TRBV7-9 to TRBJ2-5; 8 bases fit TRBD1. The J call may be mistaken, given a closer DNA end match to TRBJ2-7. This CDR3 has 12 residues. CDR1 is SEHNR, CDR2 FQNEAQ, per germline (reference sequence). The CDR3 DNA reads TGTGCCAGCAGCCTGACAGGGGCCGAGCAGTACTTC. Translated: CASSLTGAEQYF.

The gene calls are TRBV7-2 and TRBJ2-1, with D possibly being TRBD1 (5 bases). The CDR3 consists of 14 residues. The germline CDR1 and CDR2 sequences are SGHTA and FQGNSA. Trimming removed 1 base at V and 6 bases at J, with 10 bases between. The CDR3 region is CASSLETGFNEQFF. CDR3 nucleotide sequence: TGTGCCAGCAGCTTAGAAACAGGTTTCAATGAGCAGTTCTTC.

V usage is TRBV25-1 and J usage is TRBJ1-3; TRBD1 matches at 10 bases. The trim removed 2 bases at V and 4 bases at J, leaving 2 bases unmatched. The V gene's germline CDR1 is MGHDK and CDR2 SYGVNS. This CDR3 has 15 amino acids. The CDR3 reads CASSEQGQGGNTIYF. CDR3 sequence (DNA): TGTGCCAGCAGTGAACAGGGACAGGGGGGAAACACCATATATTTT.

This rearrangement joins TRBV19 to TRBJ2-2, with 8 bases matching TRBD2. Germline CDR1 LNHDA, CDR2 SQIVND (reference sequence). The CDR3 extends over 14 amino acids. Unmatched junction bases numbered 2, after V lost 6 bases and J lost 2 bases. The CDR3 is CASRAGGNTGELFF. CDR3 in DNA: TGTGCCAGTAGGGCGGGAGGAAACACCGGGGAGCTGTTTTTT.

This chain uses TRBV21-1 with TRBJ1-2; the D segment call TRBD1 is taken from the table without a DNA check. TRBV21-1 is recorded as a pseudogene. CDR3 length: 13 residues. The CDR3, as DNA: TGTGCCAGCAGCAAAGCTGCAGGCTATGGCTACACCTTC. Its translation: CASSKAAGYGYTF.

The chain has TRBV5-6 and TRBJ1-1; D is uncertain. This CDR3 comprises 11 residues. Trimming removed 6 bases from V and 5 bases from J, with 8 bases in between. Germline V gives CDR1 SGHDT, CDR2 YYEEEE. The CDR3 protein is CASNYKTEAFF. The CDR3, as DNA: TGTGCCAGCAACTATAAGACTGAAGCTTTCTTT.

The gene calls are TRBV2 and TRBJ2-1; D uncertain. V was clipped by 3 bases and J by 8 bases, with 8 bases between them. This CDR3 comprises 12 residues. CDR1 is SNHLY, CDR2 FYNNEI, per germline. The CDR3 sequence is CASSENWHEQFF. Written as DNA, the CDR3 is TGTGCCAGCAGTGAGAATTGGCATGAGCAGTTCTTC.

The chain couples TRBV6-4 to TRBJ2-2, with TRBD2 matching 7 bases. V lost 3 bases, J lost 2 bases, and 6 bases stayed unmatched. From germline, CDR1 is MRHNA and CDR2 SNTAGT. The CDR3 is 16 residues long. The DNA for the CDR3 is TGTGCCAGCAGTGAAGGCCTAGCGGAAAACACCGGGGAGCTGTTTTTT. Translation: CASSEGLAENTGELFF.

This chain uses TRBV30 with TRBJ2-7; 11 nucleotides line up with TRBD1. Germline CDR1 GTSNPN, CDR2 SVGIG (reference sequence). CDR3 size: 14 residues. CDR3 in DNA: TGTGCGGGGACAGGGGGACTATATTCCTACGAGCAGTACTTC. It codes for CAGTGGLYSYEQYF.